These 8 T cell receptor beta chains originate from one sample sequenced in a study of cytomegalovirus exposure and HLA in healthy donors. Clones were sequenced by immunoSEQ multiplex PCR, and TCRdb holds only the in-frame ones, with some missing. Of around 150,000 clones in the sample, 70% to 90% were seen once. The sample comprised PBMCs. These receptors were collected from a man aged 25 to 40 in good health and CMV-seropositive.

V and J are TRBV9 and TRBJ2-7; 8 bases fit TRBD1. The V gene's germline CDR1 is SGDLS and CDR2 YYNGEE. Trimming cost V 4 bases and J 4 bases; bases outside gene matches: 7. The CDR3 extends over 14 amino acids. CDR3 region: CASSPSGQGYEQYF. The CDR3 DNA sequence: TGTGCCAGCAGCCCCAGCGGACAGGGATACGAGCAGTACTTC.

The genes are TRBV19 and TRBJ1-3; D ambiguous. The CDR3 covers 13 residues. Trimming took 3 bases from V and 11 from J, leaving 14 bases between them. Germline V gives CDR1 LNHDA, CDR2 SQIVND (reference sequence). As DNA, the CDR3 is TGTGCCAGTAGTATGATGGCCCTGCGGCCCATATATTTT. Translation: CASSMMALRPIYF.

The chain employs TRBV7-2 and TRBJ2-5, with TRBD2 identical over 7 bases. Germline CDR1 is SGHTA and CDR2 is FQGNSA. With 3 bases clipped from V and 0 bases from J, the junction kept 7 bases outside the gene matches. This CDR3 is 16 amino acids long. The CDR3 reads CASSFSTSEHQETQYF. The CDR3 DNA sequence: TGTGCCAGCAGCTTCTCTACTAGCGAGCACCAAGAGACCCAGTACTTC.

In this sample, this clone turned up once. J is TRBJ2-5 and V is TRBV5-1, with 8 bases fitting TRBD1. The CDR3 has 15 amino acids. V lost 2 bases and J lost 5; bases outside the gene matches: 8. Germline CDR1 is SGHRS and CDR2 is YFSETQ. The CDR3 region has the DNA TGCGCCAGCAGCTTCCAGGGGGCAGGTGAGGAGACCCAGTACTTC. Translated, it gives CASSFQGAGEETQYF.

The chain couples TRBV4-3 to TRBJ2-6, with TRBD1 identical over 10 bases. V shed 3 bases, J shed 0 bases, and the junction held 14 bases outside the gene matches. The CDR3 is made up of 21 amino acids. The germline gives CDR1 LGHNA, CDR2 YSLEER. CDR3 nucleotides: TGCGCCAGCAGCCAGGATGGATTGATGACAGGGGGCTTCTCTGGGGCCAACGTCCTGACTTTC. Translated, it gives CASSQDGLMTGGFSGANVLTF.

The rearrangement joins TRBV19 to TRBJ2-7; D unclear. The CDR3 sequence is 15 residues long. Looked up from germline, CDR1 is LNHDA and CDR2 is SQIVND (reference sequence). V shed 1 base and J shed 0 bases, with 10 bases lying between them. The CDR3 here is CASSIGRHHSYEQYF. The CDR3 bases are TGTGCCAGTAGTATAGGCCGACACCACTCCTACGAGCAGTACTTC.

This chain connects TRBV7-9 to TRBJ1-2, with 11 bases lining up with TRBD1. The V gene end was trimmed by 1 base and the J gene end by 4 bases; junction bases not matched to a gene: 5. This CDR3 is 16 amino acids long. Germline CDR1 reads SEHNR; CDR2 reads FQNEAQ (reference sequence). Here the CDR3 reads CASSLGDRGSVYGYTF. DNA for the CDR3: TGTGCCAGCAGCTTAGGGGACAGGGGGTCGGTCTATGGCTACACCTTC.

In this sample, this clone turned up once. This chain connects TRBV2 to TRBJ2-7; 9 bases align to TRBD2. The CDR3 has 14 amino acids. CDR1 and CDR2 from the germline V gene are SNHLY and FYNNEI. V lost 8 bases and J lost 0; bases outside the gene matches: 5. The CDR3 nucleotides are TGTGCCAGCGGGCGGGGGGGGTACTCCTACGAGCAGTACTTC. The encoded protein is CASGRGGYSYEQYF.